The 27 T cell receptor beta chains reported below all come from one sample, sequenced in a study of response to subunit inactivated influenza vaccine. Each CDR3 protein is one row after TCRdb ran MiXCR on the RT-PCR reads. The sample shows about 300,000 distinct CDR3 sequences, 20% to 25% of them seen only once. The input for sequencing was PBMCs from blood, taken approximately 20 months after vaccination. The receptors come from a man aged 45 to 75 who received an inactivated influenza vaccine.

This clonotype was seen repeatedly, ten times or more. J is TRBJ2-3 and V is TRBV29-1; 9 bases match TRBD2. V was pared by 7 bases and J by 0 bases, with 11 bases of the junction left unmatched. Germline V gene sequence: CDR1 SQVTM, CDR2 ANQGSEA. This CDR3 is 16 amino acids long. CDR3 amino acids: CSARRGSGGSTDTQYF. The CDR3 DNA reads TGCAGCGCCCGGCGGGGTAGCGGGGGCAGCACAGATACGCAGTATTTT.

This clonotype has a handful of counts. The rearrangement links TRBV5-6 to TRBJ1-2; weak D call: TRBD1 (6 bases). From germline, CDR1 is SGHDT and CDR2 YYEEEE. The CDR3 has 14 residues. V lost 3 bases and J lost 8, with 17 bases in between. The CDR3: CASSSGGGGGGYTF. CDR3 nucleotides: TGTGCCAGCAGCTCGGGCGGAGGGGGTGGCGGCTACACCTTC.

This clonotype was observed many times. The chain combines TRBV12-3 or TRBV12-4 with TRBJ1-1; D gene unclear. Trimming cost V 6 bases and J 10 bases, with 18 bases left between them. The CDR3 is made up of 13 amino acids. CDR3 amino acids: CASSYTRTLGAFF. The CDR3 coding sequence is TGTGCCAGCAGCTATACGAGGACCCTCGGAGCTTTCTTT.

This clonotype was detected ten times or more. This chain uses TRBV12-3 or TRBV12-4 with TRBJ1-1; 8 bases are a match to TRBD1. This CDR3 has 15 residues. Trimming cost V 7 bases and J 6 bases; bases outside gene matches: 13. The CDR3 bases are TGTGCCAGCAAACGTAAACTACAGGGGGTTGCTGAAGCTTTCTTT. As protein: CASKRKLQGVAEAFF.

The gene calls are TRBV18 and TRBJ2-5; D is possibly TRBD1 (5 bases). Trimming left V 2 bases short and J 4 bases short, with 14 bases between. Germline-derived CDR1 and CDR2 are KGHSH and LQKENI. There are 15 residues in the CDR3. The CDR3 coding sequence is TGTGCCAGCTCACCAGAGACAGATTTTCGAGAGACCCAGTACTTC. As protein: CASSPETDFRETQYF.

The chain uses TRBV7-9 and TRBJ1-2; D is perhaps TRBD1 (5 bases). V lost 2 bases and J 6 bases, leaving 19 bases between the germline ends. The CDR3 contains 16 residues. Germline V gives CDR1 SEHNR, CDR2 FQNEAQ (reference sequence). This chain's CDR3 is CASSLFSTRARDGYTF. DNA of the CDR3: TGTGCCAGCAGCTTATTCTCGACCAGGGCCAGGGATGGCTACACCTTC.

This chain links TRBV29-1 with TRBJ1-3; D is unresolved. Trimming stripped 4 bases from V and 0 bases from J, with 10 bases between. The CDR3 spans 14 residues. Per germline, CDR1 SQVTM and CDR2 ANQGSEA. The CDR3 loop is CSVARGNSGNTIYF. In DNA form, the CDR3 reads TGCAGCGTTGCACGGGGAAACTCTGGAAACACCATATATTTT. Full variable domain (outside the CDR3, taken from reference TRBV29-1 and TRBJ1-3): SAVISQKPSRDICQRGTSLTIQCQVDSQVTMMFWYRQQPGQSLTLIATANQGSEATYESGFVIDKFPISRPNLTFSTLTVSNMSPEDSSIYLCSVARGNSGNTIYFGEGSWLTVV.

The rearrangement links TRBV20-1 to TRBJ1-5; D perhaps matches TRBD1 (6 bases). The CDR3 consists of 13 residues. The germline V gene has CDR1 DFQATT and CDR2 SNEGSKA (reference sequence). V lost 3 bases, J lost 4 bases, and 10 bases lay in between. The CDR3 spells CSARDSVNQPQHF. Written as DNA, the CDR3 is TGCAGTGCTAGGGACAGTGTTAATCAGCCCCAGCATTTT.

This chain links TRBV20-1 with TRBJ2-7; D call uncertain. CDR1 is DFQATT, CDR2 SNEGSKA, per germline (reference sequence). V lost 3 bases and J 0 bases, leaving 9 bases between the germline ends. The CDR3 sequence is 13 residues long. CDR3 sequence reads: CSASRGTSYEQYF. The DNA of the CDR3 is TGCAGTGCTAGCCGCGGCACCTCCTACGAGCAGTACTTC.

The rearrangement links TRBV2 to TRBJ2-3; weak D call: TRBD2 (5 bases). The germline V gene has CDR1 SNHLY and CDR2 FYNNEI. The V end lost 8 bases, the J end lost 0 bases, and 12 bases lay between the germline ends. The length of the CDR3 is 14 residues. The CDR3 region has the DNA TGTGCCAGCGGTCGGACGGGGAGCACAGATACGCAGTATTTT. Translated, it gives CASGRTGSTDTQYF.

This chain connects TRBV5-1 to TRBJ2-4; 8 bases fit TRBD1. V lost 3 bases to trimming and J lost 15 bases; unmatched junction nucleotides: 11. CDR1 and CDR2 (germline): SGHRS, YFSETQ. CDR3 length: 13 residues. The CDR3 loop is CASSSHRGQGTYF. Here the CDR3 DNA reads TGCGCCAGCAGCTCACACCGCGGACAGGGAACGTACTTC.

The rearrangement joins TRBV12-3 or TRBV12-4 to TRBJ1-4; D gene uncertain. The germline V and J ends were trimmed by 6 bases and 0 bases, with 5 bases remaining between them. The CDR3 is 13 amino acids. The CDR3: CASRSSTNEKLFF. As DNA, the CDR3 is TGTGCCAGCAGGAGCTCAACTAATGAAAAACTGTTTTTT.

The CDR3 nucleotides are TGCAGTGCTAGGGGGACTAGCGGGACCGCTGCCGAGCAGTACTTC. This encodes CSARGTSGTAAEQYF. J is TRBJ2-7 and V is TRBV20-1; 13 nucleotides align to TRBD2. Germline V gene data show CDR1 as DFQATT and CDR2 as SNEGSKA (reference sequence). V trimming: 3 bases; J trimming: 6 bases; junction bases outside the gene matches: 8. The CDR3 has 15 residues.

This chain joins TRBV21-1 and TRBJ1-6; the tabulated D call, TRBD1, remains unverified against the DNA. TRBV21-1 is noted as a pseudogene. The CDR3 has 17 residues. The CDR3 nucleotides are TGTGCCAGCAGCATCTGCAGCCAATATAGGGGGCGTTCACCCCTCCACTTT. The encoded protein is CASSICSQYRGRSPLHF.

The genes are TRBV12-3 or TRBV12-4 and TRBJ2-2; the D call may be TRBD1 or TRBD2 (5 bases each). Between the trimmed V and J ends, which lost 5 bases and 2 bases, there was a span of 15 bases. The length of the CDR3 is 16 residues. The CDR3 coding sequence is TGTGCCAGCAGTCTGGGACGGGCTTTTAACACCGGGGAGCTGTTTTTT. It codes for CASSLGRAFNTGELFF.

This clonotype was recorded a few times. This chain uses TRBV20-1 with TRBJ2-2; maybe TRBD1 (5 bases). The V gene's germline CDR1 is DFQATT and CDR2 SNEGSKA (reference sequence). The CDR3 sequence is 14 residues long. The V and J ends lost 6 bases and 1 base respectively, with 12 bases between them. The CDR3 loop is CSAGSQGNTGELFF. CDR3 in DNA: TGCAGTGCCGGATCCCAGGGGAACACCGGGGAGCTGTTTTTT.

The chain links TRBV28 to TRBJ2-7, with 10 positions matching TRBD1. Germline loops: CDR1 MDHEN, CDR2 SYDVKM. The trim removed 6 bases at V and 5 bases at J, leaving 4 bases unmatched. The CDR3 is 13 residues long. The CDR3 sequence: CASRGQGGHEQYF. For the CDR3, the DNA is TGTGCCAGCAGAGGACAGGGGGGCCACGAGCAGTACTTC. Full variable domain (rest looked up from reference TRBV28 and TRBJ2-7): DVKVTQSSRYLVKRTGEKVFLECVQDMDHENMFWYRQDPGLGLRLIYFSYDVKMKEKGDIPEGYSVSREKKERFSLILESASTNQTSMYLCASRGQGGHEQYFGPGTRLTVT.

The table lists this clonotype with many counts. The rearrangement uses TRBV12-3 or TRBV12-4 and TRBJ2-1, with 7 nucleotides matching TRBD2. Trimming took 6 bases from V and 9 from J; bases not matched to a gene: 8. The CDR3 is 13 amino acids. The CDR3 is CASSAGLVGEQFF. DNA for the CDR3: TGTGCCAGCAGCGCCGGACTAGTCGGTGAGCAGTTCTTC.

At least ten counts were recorded for this clonotype. V gene TRBV11-2 combines with J gene TRBJ2-1, with 9 bases aligning to TRBD2. Germline CDR1 is SGHAT and CDR2 is FQNNGV. The junction had 4 bases not matched to a gene; V was cut back by 5 bases and J by 5 bases. This CDR3 contains 14 residues. In DNA, the CDR3 is TGTGCCAGCAGCCTGGGACTAGCCAACAATGAGCAGTTCTTC. Protein product: CASSLGLANNEQFF.

The CDR3 here is CATATQGKGTDTQYF. The DNA of the CDR3 is TGTGCCACCGCGACCCAGGGAAAGGGCACAGATACGCAGTATTTT. The chain recombines TRBV12-3 or TRBV12-4 with TRBJ2-3; TRBD1 is a possible D gene (5 bases). The V gene lost 10 bases and the J gene lost 1 base, with 18 bases spanning the gap. This CDR3 is built from 15 residues.

The sample holds a few counts of this clonotype. The genes are TRBV12-3 or TRBV12-4 and TRBJ2-1, with D unresolved. Deletions cut 3 bases from V and 0 bases from J, with 12 bases between. CDR3 length equals 16 residues. The CDR3, as DNA: TGTGCCAGCAGTTTTGGGCTAACCAGCTCCTACAATGAGCAGTTCTTC. Its protein product is CASSFGLTSSYNEQFF.

This chain links TRBV4-3 with TRBJ1-1; weak D call: TRBD1 (5 bases). The germline V gene encodes CDR1 LGHNA and CDR2 YSLEER. This CDR3 has 14 residues. Trimming cost V 4 bases and J 2 bases, with 11 bases left between them. The CDR3 region has the DNA TGCGCCAGCAGCCGGGTCAGGGCTAACACTGAAGCTTTCTTT. Its protein is CASSRVRANTEAFF.

This clonotype was observed a handful of times. V is TRBV20-1 and J is TRBJ1-5, with D uncertain. The CDR3 totals 14 residues. Germline values: CDR1 DFQATT, CDR2 SNEGSKA (reference sequence). The ends were cut back, 3 bases at V and 0 bases at J, with 9 bases in the middle. As DNA, the CDR3 is TGCAGTGCTAGGAGACCGTATAGCAATCAGCCCCAGCATTTT. This codes for CSARRPYSNQPQHF.

This clonotype was seen repeatedly, ten times or more. This sequence joins TRBV11-2 and TRBJ1-1, with 7 bases identical to TRBD1. J was trimmed by 5 bases and V by 5 bases; bases with no gene match: 5. Looked up from germline, CDR1 is SGHAT and CDR2 is FQNNGV. The CDR3 contains 13 residues. The CDR3 DNA follows: TGTGCCAGCAGCCGATCAGGGGGGACTGAAGCTTTCTTT. Residues: CASSRSGGTEAFF.

This chain uses TRBV5-1 with TRBJ2-7; 11 bases are a match to TRBD1. With 4 bases clipped from V and 6 bases from J, the junction kept 9 bases outside the gene matches. This CDR3 comprises 15 residues. The germline V gene has CDR1 SGHRS and CDR2 YFSETQ. The CDR3 loop is CASSLRTGGLSEQYF. The CDR3 DNA follows: TGCGCCAGCAGCCTGCGGACAGGGGGCTTATCCGAGCAGTACTTC.

At least ten counts were recorded for this clonotype. The chain joins TRBV12-3 or TRBV12-4 to TRBJ2-7, with 8 bases aligning to TRBD1. The CDR3 contains 15 residues. With 1 base clipped from V and 4 bases from J, the junction kept 6 bases outside the gene matches. CDR3 residues: CASSLGGTGSYEQYF. The CDR3 DNA reads TGTGCCAGCAGTTTAGGGGGGACAGGATCATACGAGCAGTACTTC.

The chain employs TRBV6-5 and TRBJ1-2; no reliable D call. The CDR3 totals 13 residues. The V gene's germline CDR1 is MNHEY and CDR2 SVGAGI. Deletions cut 0 bases from V and 8 bases from J, with 10 bases between. CDR3 amino acids: CASSYSKFSGYTF. In nucleotides, the CDR3 is TGTGCCAGCAGTTACTCGAAATTTTCCGGCTACACCTTC.